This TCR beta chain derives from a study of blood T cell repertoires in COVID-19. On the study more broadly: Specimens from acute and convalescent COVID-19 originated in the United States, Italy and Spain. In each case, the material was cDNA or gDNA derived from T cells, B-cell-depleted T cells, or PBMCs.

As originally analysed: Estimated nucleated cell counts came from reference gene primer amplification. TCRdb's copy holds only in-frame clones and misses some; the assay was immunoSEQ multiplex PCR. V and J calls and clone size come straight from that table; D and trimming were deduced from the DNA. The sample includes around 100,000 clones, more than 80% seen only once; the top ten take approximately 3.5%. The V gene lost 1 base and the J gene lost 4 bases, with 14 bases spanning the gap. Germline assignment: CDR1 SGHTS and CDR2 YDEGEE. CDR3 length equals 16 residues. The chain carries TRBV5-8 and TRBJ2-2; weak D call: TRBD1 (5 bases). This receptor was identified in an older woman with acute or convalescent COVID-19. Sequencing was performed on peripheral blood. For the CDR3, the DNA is TGTGCCAGCAGCTTGAATCAGGGCGTGCGCACCGGGGAGCTGTTTTTT. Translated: CASSLNQGVRTGELFF.